The next 15 T cell receptor beta chains were all read from a single sample in a study of blood T cell repertoires in COVID-19. Profiling relied on immunoSEQ multiplex PCR, and the TCRdb table lists in-frame clones only, not all of them. The profile covers about 130,000 clones, with approximately 87% appearing a single time and more than 40% taken by the ten largest. Sequencing used peripheral blood. The receptors derive from a human donor in a cohort sampled during active COVID-19.

V and J are TRBV5-1 and TRBJ2-3, with 11 positions matching TRBD2. The CDR3 consists of 18 residues. The V gene end was trimmed by 3 bases and the J gene end by 3 bases; junction bases not matched to a gene: 12. Germline V gives CDR1 SGHRS, CDR2 YFSETQ. This chain's CDR3 is CASSSGTSGAYGTDTQYF. DNA of the CDR3: TGCGCCAGCAGCTCGGGGACTAGCGGAGCCTATGGGACAGATACGCAGTATTTT. Complete variable domain (other parts from reference TRBV5-1 and TRBJ2-3): KAGVTQTPRYLIKTRGQQVTLSCSPISGHRSVSWYQQTPGQGLQFLFEYFSETQRNKGNFPGRFSGRQFSNSRSEMNVSTLELGDSALYLCASSSGTSGAYGTDTQYFGPGTRLTVL.

The V gene is TRBV3-1 (or the pseudogene TRBV3-2), the J gene TRBJ2-7; D is possibly TRBD1 (6 bases). CDR3 length: 14 amino acids. The germline V and J ends were trimmed by 1 base and 0 bases, with 7 bases remaining between them. Germline CDR1 reads LGHDT; CDR2 reads YNNKEL (reference sequence). The CDR3 sequence is CASSQADSSYEQYF. CDR3 DNA sequence: TGTGCCAGCAGCCAAGCGGACAGCTCCTACGAGCAGTACTTC.

This clone was counted once. The chain uses TRBV7-2 and TRBJ2-2; no reliable D call. CDR1 is SGHTA, CDR2 FQGNSA, per germline. V shed 4 bases and J shed 6 bases, with 9 bases lying between them. This CDR3 contains 13 residues. CDR3 residues: CASSSAVSGELFF. Written as DNA, the CDR3 is TGTGCCAGCAGCTCCGCGGTCTCCGGGGAGCTGTTTTTT.

V is TRBV10-3 and J is TRBJ2-7; perhaps TRBD1 as D (7 bases). The V and J ends lost 3 bases and 0 bases respectively, with 9 bases between them. The CDR3 is 14 amino acids. Germline-derived CDR1 and CDR2 are ENHRY and SYGVKD. The CDR3 DNA sequence: TGTGCCATCAGTGACAGGGGGGACTCCTACGAGCAGTACTTC. It translates to CAISDRGDSYEQYF.

This chain uses TRBV20-1 with TRBJ2-7, with a possible D match to TRBD1 (6 bases). The V end lost 3 bases, the J end lost 0 bases, and 12 bases lay between the germline ends. Germline V lookup: CDR1 DFQATT, CDR2 SNEGSKA (reference sequence). The CDR3 has 14 amino acids. The CDR3 sequence is CSASPSTGSYEQYV. The CDR3, as DNA: TGCAGTGCTAGTCCTTCGACAGGCTCCTACGAGCAGTACGTC.

V usage is TRBV6-2 or TRBV6-3 and J usage is TRBJ2-4, with 10 nucleotides matching TRBD1. The CDR3 extends over 14 amino acids. CDR1 MNHEY and CDR2 SVGEGT come from the germline V gene. V shed 7 bases, J shed 6 bases, and the junction held 6 bases outside the gene matches. The CDR3, as DNA: TGTGCCAGCAACCCGACAGGGGGCAGAAACATTCAGTACTTC. Residues: CASNPTGGRNIQYF.

The gene calls are TRBV25-1 and TRBJ1-1; 7 bases match TRBD1. V lost 7 bases and J lost 7; bases outside the gene matches: 12. Germline CDR1 and CDR2: MGHDK and SYGVNS. The CDR3 is 14 amino acids. The CDR3 sequence: CASKGQADSGEAFF. The CDR3 DNA follows: TGTGCCAGCAAAGGACAGGCAGATTCCGGTGAAGCTTTCTTT.

This clone came up once. The gene calls are TRBV3-1 (or the pseudogene TRBV3-2) and TRBJ2-7; TRBD2 aligns across 10 bases. The CDR3 is 15 residues long. Germline V gene sequence: CDR1 LGHDT, CDR2 YNNKEL (reference sequence). The ends lost 1 base at V and 3 bases at J; junction bases unmatched: 3. The CDR3 nucleotides are TGTGCCAGCAGCCAAGTGGTAGCGGGGGGCTACGAGCAGTACTTC. Translating it yields CASSQVVAGGYEQYF.

This chain connects TRBV4-1 to TRBJ2-7, with D possibly being TRBD1 (6 bases). The V and J ends lost 3 bases and 5 bases respectively, with 20 bases between them. Per the germline V gene, CDR1 is MGHRA and CDR2 is YSYEKL. This CDR3 contains 16 residues. The CDR3 nucleotides read TGCGCCAGCAGCCACGCTCACGACAGGTTCATCCACGAGCAGTACTTC. This encodes CASSHAHDRFIHEQYF.

The V call is TRBV10-3, the J call TRBJ2-5; D gene unclear. The CDR3 contains 13 residues. In germline, CDR1 is ENHRY, CDR2 SYGVKD. Trimming took off 3 bases at V and 1 base at J, with 6 bases between the two ends. CDR3 coding DNA: TGTGCCATCAGTGATTACTCCCAAGAGACCCAGTACTTC. Its protein product is CAISDYSQETQYF.

This clone was counted a single time. The chain employs TRBV30 and TRBJ2-5; TRBD1 aligns across 7 bases. The CDR3 is made up of 12 amino acids. With 7 bases clipped from V and 5 bases from J, the junction kept 7 bases outside the gene matches. Germline CDR1 and CDR2: GTSNPN and SVGIG (reference sequence). CDR3 loop: CALRQGRETQYF. The DNA of the CDR3 is TGTGCCTTGAGACAGGGAAGGGAGACCCAGTACTTC.

The chain carries TRBV2 and TRBJ2-2; TRBD1 might be the D (6 bases). The V gene lost 6 bases and the J gene lost 2 bases, with 13 bases spanning the gap. CDR1 and CDR2 from the germline V gene are SNHLY and FYNNEI. This CDR3 is built from 15 residues. The CDR3 reads CASSPQGGNTGELFF. The CDR3 coding sequence is TGTGCCAGCAGCCCACAGGGTGGTAACACCGGGGAGCTGTTTTTT.

This clone was detected only a few times. The chain employs TRBV6-1 and TRBJ1-1; D uncertain. The V gene lost 2 bases and the J gene lost 6 bases, with 10 bases spanning the gap. Germline CDR1 MNHNS, CDR2 SASEGT. The CDR3 extends over 13 amino acids. The CDR3 nucleotides are TGTGCCAGCAGTGAATCCTACCTCTCTGAAGCTTTCTTT. It translates to CASSESYLSEAFF.

The chain combines TRBV15 with TRBJ2-1; 9 bases are shared with TRBD1. The V segment lost 0 bases and the J segment 8 bases; nucleotides outside the gene matches: 8. The CDR3 is 16 amino acids. CDR1 is LNHNV and CDR2 is YYDKDF in the germline V gene (reference sequence). The CDR3 here is CATSRDLNRGRDEQFF. The CDR3 DNA sequence: TGTGCCACCAGCAGAGATTTGAACAGGGGGCGAGATGAGCAGTTCTTC.

The chain has TRBV13 and TRBJ1-1; 8 bases fit TRBD1. Trimming removed 5 bases from V and 5 bases from J; junction bases left unmatched: 7. The CDR3 contains 14 residues. Germline V gene lookup returns CDR1 PRHDT and CDR2 FYEKMQ (reference sequence). Written as DNA, the CDR3 is TGTGCCAGCAGCCTTCGACAGGGGTGGACTGAAGCTTTCTTT. Protein product: CASSLRQGWTEAFF.